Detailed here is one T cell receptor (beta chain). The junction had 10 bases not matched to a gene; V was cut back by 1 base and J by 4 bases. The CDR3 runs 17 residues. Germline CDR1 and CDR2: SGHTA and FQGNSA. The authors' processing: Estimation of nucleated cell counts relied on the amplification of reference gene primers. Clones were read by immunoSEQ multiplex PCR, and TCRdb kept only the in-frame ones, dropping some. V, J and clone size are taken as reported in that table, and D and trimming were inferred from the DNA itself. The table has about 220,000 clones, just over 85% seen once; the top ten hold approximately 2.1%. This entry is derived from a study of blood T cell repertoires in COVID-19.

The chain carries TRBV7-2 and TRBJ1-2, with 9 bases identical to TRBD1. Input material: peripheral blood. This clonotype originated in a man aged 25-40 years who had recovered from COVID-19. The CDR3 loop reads CASSLVGGPGQGYGYTF. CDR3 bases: TGTGCCAGCAGCTTAGTAGGGGGTCCGGGACAGGGCTATGGCTACACCTTC.